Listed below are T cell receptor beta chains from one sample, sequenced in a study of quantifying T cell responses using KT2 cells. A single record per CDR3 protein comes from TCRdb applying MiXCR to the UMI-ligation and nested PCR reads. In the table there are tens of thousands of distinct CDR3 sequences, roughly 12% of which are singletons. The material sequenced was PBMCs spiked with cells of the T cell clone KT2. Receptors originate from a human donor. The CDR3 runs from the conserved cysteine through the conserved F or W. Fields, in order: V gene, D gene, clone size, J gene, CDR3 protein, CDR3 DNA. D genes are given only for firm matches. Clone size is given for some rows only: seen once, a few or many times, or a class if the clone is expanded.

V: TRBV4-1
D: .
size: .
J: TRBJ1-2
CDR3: CASSQTGLLTDGYTF
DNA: TGCGCCAGCAGCCAAACAGGTCTGCTAACAGATGGCTACACCTTC

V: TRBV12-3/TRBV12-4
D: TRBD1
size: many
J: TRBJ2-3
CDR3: CASRSTGGKGDTQYF
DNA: TGTGCCAGCAGATCCACAGGGGGCAAGGGAGATACGCAGTATTTT

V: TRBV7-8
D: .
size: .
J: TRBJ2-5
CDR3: CASSLEVGGKETQYF
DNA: TGTGCCAGCAGCTTAGAAGTGGGCGGGAAGGAGACCCAGTACTTC

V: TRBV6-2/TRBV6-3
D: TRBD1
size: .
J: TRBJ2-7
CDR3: CASSYPNDRVLEQYF
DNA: TGTGCCAGCAGTTACCCTAACGACAGGGTATTGGAGCAGTACTTC

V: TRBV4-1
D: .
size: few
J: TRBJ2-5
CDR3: CASSPGAYPTQYF
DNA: TGCGCCAGCAGTCCTGGGGCCTATCCGACCCAGTACTTC

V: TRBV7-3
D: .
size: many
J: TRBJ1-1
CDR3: CASSLMGGREAFF
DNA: TGTGCCAGCAGCTTAATGGGGGGTAGGGAAGCTTTCTTT

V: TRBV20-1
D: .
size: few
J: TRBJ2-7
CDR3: CSAPPATGRAGYEQYF
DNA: TGCAGTGCTCCCCCGGCCACAGGGCGCGCGGGTTACGAGCAGTACTTC

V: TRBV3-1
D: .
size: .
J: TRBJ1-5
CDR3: CASSQGSQPQHF
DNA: TGTGCCAGCAGCCAAGGTTCGCAGCCCCAGCATTTT

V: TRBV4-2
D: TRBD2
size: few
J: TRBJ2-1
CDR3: CASSQRAAETSYNEQFF
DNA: TGTGCCAGCAGCCAAAGGGCGGCTGAGACTAGCTATAATGAGCAGTTCTTC

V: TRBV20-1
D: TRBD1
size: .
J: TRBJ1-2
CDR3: CSARGGQEYGYTF
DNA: TGCAGTGCTAGGGGGGGACAGGAGTATGGCTACACCTTC

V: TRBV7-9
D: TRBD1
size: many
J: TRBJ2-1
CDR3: CASSLGFGTGWYNEQFF
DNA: TGTGCCAGCAGCTTAGGTTTCGGGACAGGGTGGTACAATGAGCAGTTCTTC

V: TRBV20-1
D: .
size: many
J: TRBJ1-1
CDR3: CSASPGAGTEAFF
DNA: TGCAGTGCTAGTCCCGGGGCAGGCACTGAAGCTTTCTTT

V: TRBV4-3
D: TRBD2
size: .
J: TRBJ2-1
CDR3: CASSLQPSGSSYNEQFF
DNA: TGCGCCAGCAGCCTCCAACCTAGCGGGAGCTCCTACAATGAGCAGTTCTTC

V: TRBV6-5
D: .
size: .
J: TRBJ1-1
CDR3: CASSYYRTGNTEAFF
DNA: TGTGCCAGCAGTTACTACCGTACAGGGAACACTGAAGCTTTCTTT

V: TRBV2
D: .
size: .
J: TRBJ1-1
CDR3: CASSAGRWTEAFF
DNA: TGTGCCAGCAGTGCGGGACGTTGGACTGAAGCTTTCTTT

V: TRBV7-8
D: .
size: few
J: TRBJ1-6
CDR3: CASSLGAGNNNSPLHF
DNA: TGTGCCAGCAGCTTAGGGGCGGGAAACAATAATTCACCCCTCCACTTT

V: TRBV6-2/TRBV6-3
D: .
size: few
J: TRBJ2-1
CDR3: CASGLVEQFF
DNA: TGTGCCAGCGGATTAGTTGAGCAGTTCTTC

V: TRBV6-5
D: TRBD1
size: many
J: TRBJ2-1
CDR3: CASSTRDRGSDEQFF
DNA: TGTGCCAGCAGTACCAGGGACAGGGGTTCGGATGAGCAGTTCTTC

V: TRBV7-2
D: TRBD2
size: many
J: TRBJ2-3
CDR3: CASSLSLAGGDTQYF
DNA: TGTGCCAGCAGCTTATCGCTAGCGGGAGGTGATACGCAGTATTTT

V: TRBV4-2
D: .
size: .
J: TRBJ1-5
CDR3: CASSQDEGAYQPQHF
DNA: TGTGCCAGCAGCCAAGATGAAGGGGCGTATCAGCCCCAGCATTTT

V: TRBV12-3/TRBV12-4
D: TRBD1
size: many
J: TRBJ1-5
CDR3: CASSSTGVNSNQPQHF
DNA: TGTGCCAGCAGTTCCACAGGGGTTAATAGCAATCAGCCCCAGCATTTT

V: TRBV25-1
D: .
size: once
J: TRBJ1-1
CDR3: CASSRRVSGGGTEAFF
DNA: TGTGCCAGCAGTCGAAGGGTGAGTGGTGGAGGCACTGAAGCTTTCTTT

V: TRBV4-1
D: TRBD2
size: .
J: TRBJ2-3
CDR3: CASSQGWETSGADTQYF
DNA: TGCGCCAGCAGCCAAGGTTGGGAGACTAGCGGGGCAGATACGCAGTATTTT

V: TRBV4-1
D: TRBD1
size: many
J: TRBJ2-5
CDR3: CASSQVQGASETQYF
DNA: TGCGCCAGCAGCCAAGTACAGGGGGCTTCGGAGACCCAGTACTTC

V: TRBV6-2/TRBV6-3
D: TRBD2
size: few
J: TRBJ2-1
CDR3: CASRPLAGVTREQFF
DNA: TGTGCCAGCAGGCCTCTAGCGGGAGTTACCCGTGAGCAGTTCTTC

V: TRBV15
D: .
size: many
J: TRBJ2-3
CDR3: CATSRDLHLSRGF
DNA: TGTGCCACCAGCAGAGACCTCCACCTTTCCCGCGGATTT

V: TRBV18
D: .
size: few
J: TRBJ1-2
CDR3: CASSELRGSGVVGYTF
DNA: TGTGCCAGCTCAGAACTCCGGGGAAGCGGCGTCGTTGGCTACACCTTC

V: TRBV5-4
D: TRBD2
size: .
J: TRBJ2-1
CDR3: CASSFGAGGPNEQFF
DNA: TGTGCCAGCAGCTTCGGAGCGGGGGGGCCGAATGAGCAGTTCTTC

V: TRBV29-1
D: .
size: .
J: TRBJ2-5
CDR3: CSVEGRALGGPQETQYF
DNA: TGCAGCGTTGAAGGCCGGGCTCTGGGAGGCCCCCAAGAGACCCAGTACTTC

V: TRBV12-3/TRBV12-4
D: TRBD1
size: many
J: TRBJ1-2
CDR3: CASSTGQAYGYTF
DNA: TGTGCCAGCAGTACCGGACAGGCTTATGGCTACACCTTC

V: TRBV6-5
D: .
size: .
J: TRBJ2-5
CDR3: CASSYRTYSSGETQYF
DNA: TGTGCCAGCAGTTACCGGACTTACAGCTCTGGGGAGACCCAGTACTTC

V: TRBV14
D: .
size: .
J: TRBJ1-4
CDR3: CASSQVVNEKLFF
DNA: TGTGCCAGCAGCCAGGTGGTAAATGAAAAACTGTTTTTT

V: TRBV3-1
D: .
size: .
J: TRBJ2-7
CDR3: CASSQQGRGYF
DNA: TGTGCCAGCAGCCAACAGGGAAGGGGGTACTTC

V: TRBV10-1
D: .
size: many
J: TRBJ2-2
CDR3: CASSESGSRELFF
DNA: TGCGCCAGCAGTGAGTCGGGGAGCCGGGAGCTGTTTTTT

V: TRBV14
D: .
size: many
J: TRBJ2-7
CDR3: CASSLLPSGEQYF
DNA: TGTGCCAGCAGCCTCCTACCCTCGGGCGAGCAGTACTTC

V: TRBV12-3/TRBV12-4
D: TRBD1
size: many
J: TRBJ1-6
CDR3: CASSLTGVHSPLHF
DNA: TGTGCCAGCAGTTTGACAGGGGTACATTCACCCCTCCACTTT

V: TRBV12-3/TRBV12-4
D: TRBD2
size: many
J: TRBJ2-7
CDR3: CASSLGLAGVPDEQYF
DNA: TGTGCCAGCAGTTTAGGACTAGCGGGAGTGCCTGACGAGCAGTACTTC

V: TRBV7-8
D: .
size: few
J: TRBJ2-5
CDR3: CASSPFTGDQETQYF
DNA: TGTGCCAGCAGCCCCTTTACGGGGGATCAAGAGACCCAGTACTTC

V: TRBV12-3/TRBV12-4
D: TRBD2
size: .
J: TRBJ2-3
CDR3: CASSLTSGRGVTQYF
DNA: TGTGCCAGCAGTTTGACTAGCGGGAGAGGAGTCACGCAGTATTTT

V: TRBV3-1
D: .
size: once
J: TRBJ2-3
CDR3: CASSQVTIGGRSDTQYF
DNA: TGTGCCAGCAGCCAAGTAACGATCGGGGGCCGATCAGATACGCAGTATTTT

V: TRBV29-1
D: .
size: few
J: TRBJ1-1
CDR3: CSVRGDKMNTEAFF
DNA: TGCAGCGTGAGGGGCGACAAGATGAACACTGAAGCTTTCTTT

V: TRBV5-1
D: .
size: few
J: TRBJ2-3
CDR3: CASSLGIGKSADTQYF
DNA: TGCGCCAGCAGCTTGGGGATAGGGAAGAGCGCAGATACGCAGTATTTT

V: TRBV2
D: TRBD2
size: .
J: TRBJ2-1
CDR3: CASSEGLVPHEQFF
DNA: TGTGCCAGCAGTGAGGGACTAGTCCCCCATGAGCAGTTCTTC

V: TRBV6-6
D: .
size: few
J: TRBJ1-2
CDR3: CASGTGLRANYGYTF
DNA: TGTGCCAGCGGCACAGGGCTCAGGGCTAACTATGGCTACACCTTC

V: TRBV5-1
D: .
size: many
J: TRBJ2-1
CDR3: CASSLVGTTSYNEQFF
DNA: TGCGCCAGCAGCTTGGTAGGGACGACCTCCTACAATGAGCAGTTCTTC

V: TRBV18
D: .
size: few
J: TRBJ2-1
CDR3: CASSAGGSYNEQFF
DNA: TGTGCCAGCTCAGCCGGGGGCTCCTACAATGAGCAGTTCTTC

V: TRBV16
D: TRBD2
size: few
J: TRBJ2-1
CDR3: CASTFWREISNEQFF
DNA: TGTGCCAGCACCTTCTGGCGGGAGATTTCCAATGAGCAGTTCTTC

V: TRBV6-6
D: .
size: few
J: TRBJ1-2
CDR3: CASRGPQTLFYGYTF
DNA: TGTGCCAGCAGGGGTCCACAGACTCTTTTTTATGGCTACACCTTC

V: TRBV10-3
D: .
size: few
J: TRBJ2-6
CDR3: CAISEWLVVRDTVLSGANVLTF
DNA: TGTGCCATCAGTGAATGGTTAGTCGTAAGGGACACTGTCCTCTCTGGGGCCAACGTCCTGACTTTC

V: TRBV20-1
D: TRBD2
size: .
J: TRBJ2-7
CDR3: CSARGLADYEQYF
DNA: TGCAGTGCCAGAGGACTAGCCGACTACGAGCAGTACTTC

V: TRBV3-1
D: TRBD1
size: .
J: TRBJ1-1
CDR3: CASSLGQGNTEAFF
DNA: TGTGCCAGCAGCCTTGGACAGGGAAACACTGAAGCTTTCTTT